Listed below are T cell receptor beta chains from one sample, sequenced in a study of blood T cell repertoires in COVID-19. Only in-frame clones appear in the TCRdb table, and some are missing; sequencing was by immunoSEQ multiplex PCR. Of roughly 140,000 clones in the sample, 88% were seen once. What was sequenced was peripheral blood. Source of these receptors: a human donor in a cohort sampled during active COVID-19. The conserved cysteine and the conserved F or W are not part of the CDR3 here.

length,V,CDR3
12,TRBV7-9,ASSQLSASHEQY
11,TRBV5-6,ASSPQNTGELF
12,TRBV7-8,ASSLREGNYGYT
12,TRBV5-1,ASSFTVNTDTQY
13,TRBV19,ASSIGGTGANVLT
11,TRBV9,ASSQTGGGEQY
12,TRBV2,ARPGGGPKNIQY
11,TRBV6-5,ASSYMGAGKLF
14,TRBV18,ASSRQGPATNEKLF
11,TRBV28,ASRTGQAYEQY
13,TRBV27,ASSSPGGEGFEAF
12,TRBV19,ASSSADRSYGYT
11,TRBV5-6,ASSLSGNQPQH
16,TRBV7-9,ASSPPTSPGGLSSPLH
14,TRBV2,ASSGTRDRVNEKLF
14,TRBV6-2/TRBV6-3,ASSYHGTLGGNEQF
9,TRBV2,ASSDSWPQH
13,TRBV2,ASSEALAGADTQY
9,TRBV28,ASRIVDTQY
12,TRBV3-1/TRBV3-2,ASSQLLASETQY
12,TRBV19,ASTRDRVYNEQF
13,TRBV4-2,ASSQSAGVGYEQY
12,TRBV19,ASSIDGQNYGYT
11,TRBV3-1/TRBV3-2,ASSPEALAVQF